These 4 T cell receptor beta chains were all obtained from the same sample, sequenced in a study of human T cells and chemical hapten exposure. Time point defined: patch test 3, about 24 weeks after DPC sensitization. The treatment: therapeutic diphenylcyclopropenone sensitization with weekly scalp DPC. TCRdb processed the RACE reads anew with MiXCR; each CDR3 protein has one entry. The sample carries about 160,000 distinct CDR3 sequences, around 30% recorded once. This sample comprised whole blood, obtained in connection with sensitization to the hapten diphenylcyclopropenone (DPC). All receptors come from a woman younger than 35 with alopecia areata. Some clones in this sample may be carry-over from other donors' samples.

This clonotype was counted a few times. CDR3 in amino acids: CASSLARGGETQYF. The CDR3, as DNA: TGTGCCAGCAGCTTAGCCCGAGGGGGAGAGACCCAGTACTTC. This sequence joins TRBV7-9 and TRBJ2-5; D perhaps matches TRBD1 (6 bases). CDR3 length: 14 amino acids. V dropped 0 bases and J dropped 4 bases, with 9 bases sitting between them. Germline loops: CDR1 SEHNR, CDR2 FQNEAQ (reference sequence).

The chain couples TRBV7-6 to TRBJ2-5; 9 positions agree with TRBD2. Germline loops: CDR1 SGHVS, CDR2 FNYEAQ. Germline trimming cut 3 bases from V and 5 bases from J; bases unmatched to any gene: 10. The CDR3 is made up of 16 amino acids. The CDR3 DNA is TGTGCCAGCAGCTTGGCCGGGACTAGCCCGTCGGAGACCCAGTACTTC. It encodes CASSLAGTSPSETQYF.

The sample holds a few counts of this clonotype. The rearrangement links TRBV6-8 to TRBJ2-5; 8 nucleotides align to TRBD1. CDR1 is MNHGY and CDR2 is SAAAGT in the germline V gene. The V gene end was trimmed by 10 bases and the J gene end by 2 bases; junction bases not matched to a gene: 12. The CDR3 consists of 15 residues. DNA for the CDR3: TGTGCCACCACGAGGGGGACAGGCCTTCAAGAGACCCAGTACTTC. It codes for CATTRGTGLQETQYF.

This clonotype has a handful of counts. In DNA, the CDR3 is TGTGCCAGCAGCTTGGATGACAGGTCCGTCTACGAGCAGTACTTC. This codes for CASSLDDRSVYEQYF. V usage is TRBV7-8 and J usage is TRBJ2-7, with a possible D match to TRBD1 (6 bases). CDR1 and CDR2 (germline): SGHVS, FQNEAQ. V lost 3 bases, J lost 3 bases, and 15 bases lay in between. This CDR3 region has 15 residues.